Described below is a single T cell receptor beta chain sequence and its context. The J segment lost 8 bases and the V segment lost 0 bases, leaving 11 bases of the junction unmatched. Germline V CDR1 and CDR2: SGHRS, YFSETQ. The CDR3 extends over 17 amino acids. TCRdb's copy holds only in-frame clones and misses some; the assay was immunoSEQ multiplex PCR. Among some 46,000 clones, 80% to 90% were seen once, and the ten largest hold more than 25%. This record comes from a study of blood T cell repertoires in COVID-19. The sequencing sample was made of peripheral blood. This chain uses TRBV5-1 with TRBJ2-3; 11 bases are shared with TRBD2. The clonotype comes from a woman older than 75 with COVID-19, enrolled during active disease. The CDR3 sequence: CASSLETSGKWGATQYF. The CDR3 DNA follows: TGCGCCAGCAGCTTGGAGACTAGCGGGAAGTGGGGGGCTACGCAGTATTTT. The full variable domain, completed using reference TRBV5-1 and TRBJ2-3, is KAGVTQTPRYLIKTRGQQVTLSCSPISGHRSVSWYQQTPGQGLQFLFEYFSETQRNKGNFPGRFSGRQFSNSRSEMNVSTLELGDSALYLCASSLETSGKWGATQYFGPGTRLTVL.